Given below is one T cell receptor (beta chain) in context. What it recognizes is unknown. Germline V lookup: CDR1 SGHDT, CDR2 YYEEEE. The CDR3 covers 15 residues. Template switching added UMIs carrying a 6-nucleotide sample barcode. TCRalpha along with TCRbeta cDNA was subjected to two nested PCRs lasting roughly 15 and 9 cycles. TCRdb re-called the 5' RACE reads; every CDR3 protein appears as one record, without DNA. The sample is made up of approximately 120,000 distinct CDR3 sequences, and the top ten hold under 15% of it. The sample comes from a study of monozygotic twins with inflammatory bowel disease. Findings and caveats of the study: There was no support for any single strong signal or clonotype associated with IBD.

This chain uses TRBV5-6 with TRBJ2-1; lacking DNA, the TRBD2 call made by TCRdb goes unchecked. The TCR was taken from a human donor with ulcerative colitis or Crohn's disease, or a healthy co-twin of an affected twin (not recorded which). Sequences were obtained from blood. CDR3 amino acids: CASSEGLAEYNEQFF.